This T cell receptor (beta chain) was recovered during a study of shared clonotypes between healthy human individuals. This clone was seen only once. The antigen remains unidentified. When replicate PCRs were run on sorted subsets, they used around 0.2 ug DNA, 28,000 or so T cell genomes. Some clones are missing from TCRdb's copy, which holds only in-frame ones; the method was immunoSEQ multiplex PCR. The sample comprises approximately 2,200,000 clones, around 93% of which are singletons, and about 1.5% rests with the top ten. Study-wide results and caveats: Larger richness was generally estimated for naive than memory subsets.

The naive CD8 population came from CD45RO-negative cells selected for CCR7, without terminally differentiated effector memory CD45RA+ cells. Trimming pared 1 base from V and 5 bases from J, leaving 9 bases between. The CDR3 consists of 14 residues. The V gene's germline CDR1 is MNHEY and CDR2 SMNVEV (reference sequence). The sequence derives from a young man in good health. Some clones in this sample may be carry-over from other donors' samples. The sample consisted of naive CD8+ T cells from PBMCs. J is TRBJ1-5 and V is TRBV27, with D unclear. The CDR3 here is CASSLFNGDQPQHF. The CDR3 DNA reads TGTGCCAGCAGTTTATTTAATGGGGATCAGCCCCAGCATTTT.